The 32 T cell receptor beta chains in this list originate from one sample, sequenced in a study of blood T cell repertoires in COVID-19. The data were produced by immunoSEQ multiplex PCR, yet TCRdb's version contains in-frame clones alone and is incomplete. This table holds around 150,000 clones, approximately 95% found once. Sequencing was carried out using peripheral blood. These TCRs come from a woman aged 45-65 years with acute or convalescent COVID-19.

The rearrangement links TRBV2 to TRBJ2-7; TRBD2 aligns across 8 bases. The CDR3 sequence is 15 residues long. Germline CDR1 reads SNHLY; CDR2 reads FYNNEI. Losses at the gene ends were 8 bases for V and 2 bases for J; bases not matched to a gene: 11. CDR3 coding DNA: TGTGCCAGCTGGCAAGCGGGAGCTGGGACCTACGAGCAGTACTTC. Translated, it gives CASWQAGAGTYEQYF.

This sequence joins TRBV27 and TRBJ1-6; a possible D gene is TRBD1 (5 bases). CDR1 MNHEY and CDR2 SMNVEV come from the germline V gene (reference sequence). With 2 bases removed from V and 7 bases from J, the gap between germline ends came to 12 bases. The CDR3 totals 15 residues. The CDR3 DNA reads TGTGCCAGCAGTTTAGGTACAGGAGCGAATTCACCCCTCCACTTT. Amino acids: CASSLGTGANSPLHF.

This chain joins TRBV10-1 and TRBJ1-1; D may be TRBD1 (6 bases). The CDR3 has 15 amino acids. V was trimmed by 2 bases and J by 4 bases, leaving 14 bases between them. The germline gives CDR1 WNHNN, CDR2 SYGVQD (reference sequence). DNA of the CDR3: TGCGCCAGCAGTGAGACCGCTGGGGGCCCCACTGAAGCTTTCTTT. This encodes CASSETAGGPTEAFF.

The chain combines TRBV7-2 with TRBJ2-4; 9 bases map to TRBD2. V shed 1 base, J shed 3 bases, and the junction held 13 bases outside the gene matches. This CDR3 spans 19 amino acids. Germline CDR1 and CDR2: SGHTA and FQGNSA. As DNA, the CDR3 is TGTGCCAGCAGCTTAGTGTTTAGCGGGAGTAAAGAGGGCAAAAACATTCAGTACTTC. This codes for CASSLVFSGSKEGKNIQYF.

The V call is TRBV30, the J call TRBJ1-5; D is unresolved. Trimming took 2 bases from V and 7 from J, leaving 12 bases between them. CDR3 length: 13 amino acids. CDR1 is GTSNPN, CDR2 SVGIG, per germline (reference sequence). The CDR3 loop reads CAWSLTLEQPQHF. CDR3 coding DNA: TGTGCCTGGAGTCTTACCCTGGAGCAGCCCCAGCATTTT. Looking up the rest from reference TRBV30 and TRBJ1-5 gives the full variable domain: SQTIHQWPATLVQPVGSPLSLECTVEGTSNPNLYWYRQAAGRGLQLLFYSVGIGQISSEVPQNLSASRPQDRQFILSSKKLLLSDSGFYLCAWSLTLEQPQHFGDGTRLSIL.

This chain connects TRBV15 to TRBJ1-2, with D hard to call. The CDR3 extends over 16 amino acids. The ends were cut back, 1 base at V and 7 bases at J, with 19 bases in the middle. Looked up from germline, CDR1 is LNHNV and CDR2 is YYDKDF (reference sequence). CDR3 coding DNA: TGTGCCACCAGCAGAGCCCTAGTGGGTGAGCAAAGTGGCTACACCTTC. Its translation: CATSRALVGEQSGYTF.

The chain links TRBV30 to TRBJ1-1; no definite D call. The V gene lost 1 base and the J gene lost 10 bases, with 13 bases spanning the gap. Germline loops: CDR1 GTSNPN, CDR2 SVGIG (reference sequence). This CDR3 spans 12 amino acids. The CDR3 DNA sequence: TGTGCCTGGAGTGGTGGCGGGGTGGGAGCTTTCTTT. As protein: CAWSGGGVGAFF.

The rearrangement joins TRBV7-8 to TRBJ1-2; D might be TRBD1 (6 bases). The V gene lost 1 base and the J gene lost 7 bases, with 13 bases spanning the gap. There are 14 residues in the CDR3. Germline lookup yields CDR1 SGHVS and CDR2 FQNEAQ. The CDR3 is CASSLVGGAIGYTF. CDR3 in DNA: TGTGCCAGCAGCTTAGTTGGGGGCGCGATTGGCTACACCTTC.

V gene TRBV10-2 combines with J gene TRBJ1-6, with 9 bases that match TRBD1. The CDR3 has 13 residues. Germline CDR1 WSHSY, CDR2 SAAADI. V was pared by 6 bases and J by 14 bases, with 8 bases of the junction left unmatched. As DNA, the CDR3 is TGCGCCAGCAGGGAGGGACAGGGATTAACCCTCCACTTT. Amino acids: CASREGQGLTLHF.

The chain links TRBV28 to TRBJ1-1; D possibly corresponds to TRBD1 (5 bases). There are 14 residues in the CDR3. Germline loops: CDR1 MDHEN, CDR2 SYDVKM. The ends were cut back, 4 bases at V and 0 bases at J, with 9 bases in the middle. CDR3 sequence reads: CASSYSGMNTEAFF. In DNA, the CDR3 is TGTGCCAGCAGTTATTCAGGGATGAACACTGAAGCTTTCTTT.

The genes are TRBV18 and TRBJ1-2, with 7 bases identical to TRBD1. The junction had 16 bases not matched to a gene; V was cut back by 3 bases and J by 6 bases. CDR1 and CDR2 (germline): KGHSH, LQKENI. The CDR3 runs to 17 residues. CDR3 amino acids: CASSPPYGAGGKDGYTF. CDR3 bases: TGTGCCAGCTCACCGCCGTATGGGGCAGGGGGAAAGGATGGCTACACCTTC. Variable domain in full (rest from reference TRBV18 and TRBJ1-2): NAGVMQNPRHLVRRRGQEARLRCSPMKGHSHVYWYRQLPEEGLKFMVYLQKENIIDESGMPKERFSAEFPKEGPSILRIQQVVRGDSAAYFCASSPPYGAGGKDGYTFGSGTRLTVV.

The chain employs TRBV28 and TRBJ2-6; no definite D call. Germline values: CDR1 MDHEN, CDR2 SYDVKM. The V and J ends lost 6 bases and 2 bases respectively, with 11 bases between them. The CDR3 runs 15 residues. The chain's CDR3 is CASSQTSPGANVLTF. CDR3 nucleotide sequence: TGTGCCAGCAGCCAGACATCCCCTGGGGCCAACGTCCTGACTTTC.

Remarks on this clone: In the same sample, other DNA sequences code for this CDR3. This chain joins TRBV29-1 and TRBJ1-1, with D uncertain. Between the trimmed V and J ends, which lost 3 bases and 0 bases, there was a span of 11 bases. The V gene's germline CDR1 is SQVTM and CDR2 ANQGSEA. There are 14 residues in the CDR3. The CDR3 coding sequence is TGCAGCGTTGAGGGCAGATTAATGAACACTGAAGCTTTCTTT. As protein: CSVEGRLMNTEAFF.

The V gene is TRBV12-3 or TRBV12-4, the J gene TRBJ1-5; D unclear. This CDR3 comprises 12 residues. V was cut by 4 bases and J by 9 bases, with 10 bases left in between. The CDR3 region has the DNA TGTGCCAGCAGTTCGTCCCGGGGGCCCCAGCATTTT. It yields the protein CASSSSRGPQHF.

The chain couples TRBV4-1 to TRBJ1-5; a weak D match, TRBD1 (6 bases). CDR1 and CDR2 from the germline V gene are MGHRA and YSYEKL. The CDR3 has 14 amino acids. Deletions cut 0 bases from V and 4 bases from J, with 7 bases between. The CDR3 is CASSQDGQNQPQHF. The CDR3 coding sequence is TGCGCCAGCAGCCAAGACGGACAGAATCAGCCCCAGCATTTT.

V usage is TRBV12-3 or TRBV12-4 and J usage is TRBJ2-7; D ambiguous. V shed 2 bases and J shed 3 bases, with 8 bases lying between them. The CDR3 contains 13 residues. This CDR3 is CASSLLSIYEQYF. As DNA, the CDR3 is TGTGCCAGCAGTTTACTGAGCATCTACGAGCAGTACTTC.

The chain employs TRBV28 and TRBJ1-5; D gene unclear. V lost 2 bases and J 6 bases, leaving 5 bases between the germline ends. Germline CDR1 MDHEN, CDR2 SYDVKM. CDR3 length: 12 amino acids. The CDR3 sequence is CASSLERQPQHF. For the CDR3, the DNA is TGTGCCAGCAGTTTAGAGCGTCAGCCCCAGCATTTT. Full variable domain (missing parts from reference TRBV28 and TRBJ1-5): DVKVTQSSRYLVKRTGEKVFLECVQDMDHENMFWYRQDPGLGLRLIYFSYDVKMKEKGDIPEGYSVSREKKERFSLILESASTNQTSMYLCASSLERQPQHFGDGTRLSIL.

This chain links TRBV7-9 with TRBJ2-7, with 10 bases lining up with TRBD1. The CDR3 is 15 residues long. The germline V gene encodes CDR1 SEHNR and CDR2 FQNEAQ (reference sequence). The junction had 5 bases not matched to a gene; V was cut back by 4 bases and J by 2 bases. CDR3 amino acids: CASSSTGTGAYEQYF. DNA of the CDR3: TGTGCCAGCAGCTCCACCGGGACAGGGGCCTACGAGCAGTACTTC.

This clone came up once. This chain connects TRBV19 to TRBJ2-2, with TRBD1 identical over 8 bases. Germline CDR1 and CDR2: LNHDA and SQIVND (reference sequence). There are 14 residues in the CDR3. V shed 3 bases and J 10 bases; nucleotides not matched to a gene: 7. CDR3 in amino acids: CASSIMTGDMELFF. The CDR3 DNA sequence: TGTGCCAGTAGTATCATGACAGGGGATATGGAGCTGTTTTTT.

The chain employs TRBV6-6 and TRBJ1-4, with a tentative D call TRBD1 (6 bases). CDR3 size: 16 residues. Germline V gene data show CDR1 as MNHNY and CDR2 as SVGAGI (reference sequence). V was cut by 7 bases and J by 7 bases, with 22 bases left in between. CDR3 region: CASISGRGGLGEKLFF. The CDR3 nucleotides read TGTGCCAGCATCTCTGGTCGGGGGGGGCTGGGTGAAAAACTGTTTTTT.

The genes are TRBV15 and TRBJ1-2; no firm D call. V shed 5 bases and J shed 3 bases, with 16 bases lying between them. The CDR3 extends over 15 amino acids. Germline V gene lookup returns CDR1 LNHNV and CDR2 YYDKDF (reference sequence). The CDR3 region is CATSRDARVDYGYTF. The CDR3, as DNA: TGTGCCACCAGCCGGGATGCGAGGGTTGACTATGGCTACACCTTC.

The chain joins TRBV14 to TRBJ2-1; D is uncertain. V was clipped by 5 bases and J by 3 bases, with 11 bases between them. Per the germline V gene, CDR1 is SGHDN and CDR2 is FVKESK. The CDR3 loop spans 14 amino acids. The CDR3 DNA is TGTGCCAGCAGCAGGCCAGGTCTCTACAATGAGCAGTTCTTC. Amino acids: CASSRPGLYNEQFF.

In nucleotides, the CDR3 is TGTGCCAGCAGTGAAGCGGTAGTCCCCGGGGAGCTGTTTTTT. Protein sequence: CASSEAVVPGELFF. The chain joins TRBV6-1 to TRBJ2-2; D unresolved. V was trimmed by 0 bases and J by 6 bases, leaving 8 bases between them. Germline V gene data show CDR1 as MNHNS and CDR2 as SASEGT. The CDR3 is 14 residues long.

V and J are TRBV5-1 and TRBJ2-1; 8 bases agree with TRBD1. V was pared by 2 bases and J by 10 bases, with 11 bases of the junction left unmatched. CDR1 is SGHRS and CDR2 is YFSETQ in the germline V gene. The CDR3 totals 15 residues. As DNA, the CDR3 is TGCGCCAGCAGCTTAGAGACAGGGGCGCAGAGAGAGCAGTTCTTC. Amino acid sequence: CASSLETGAQREQFF.

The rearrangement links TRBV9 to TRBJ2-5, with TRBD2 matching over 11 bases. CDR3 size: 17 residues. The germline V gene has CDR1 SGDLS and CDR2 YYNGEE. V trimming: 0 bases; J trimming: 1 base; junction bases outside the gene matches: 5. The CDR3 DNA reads TGTGCCAGCAGCGTAGGGGGACTAGCGGACCTCCAAGAGACCCAGTACTTC. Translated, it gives CASSVGGLADLQETQYF.

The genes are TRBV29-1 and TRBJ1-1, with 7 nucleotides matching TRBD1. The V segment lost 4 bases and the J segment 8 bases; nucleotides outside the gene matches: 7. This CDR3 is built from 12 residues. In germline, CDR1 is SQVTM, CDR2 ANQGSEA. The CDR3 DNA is TGCAGCGTTGCCAGGGGGGAAGGGGAAGCTTTCTTT. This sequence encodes CSVARGEGEAFF.

The CDR3 coding sequence is TGTGCCAGCAGTCCCGTCGGACTTTCCACAGATACGCAGTATTTT. Encoded protein: CASSPVGLSTDTQYF. J is TRBJ2-3 and V is TRBV28, with a possible D match to TRBD2 (5 bases). The CDR3 sequence is 15 residues long. CDR1 is MDHEN and CDR2 is SYDVKM in the germline V gene. The V end was cut by 5 bases, the J end by 2 bases, with 14 bases between. The full variable domain, completed using reference TRBV28 and TRBJ2-3, is DVKVTQSSRYLVKRTGEKVFLECVQDMDHENMFWYRQDPGLGLRLIYFSYDVKMKEKGDIPEGYSVSREKKERFSLILESASTNQTSMYLCASSPVGLSTDTQYFGPGTRLTVL.

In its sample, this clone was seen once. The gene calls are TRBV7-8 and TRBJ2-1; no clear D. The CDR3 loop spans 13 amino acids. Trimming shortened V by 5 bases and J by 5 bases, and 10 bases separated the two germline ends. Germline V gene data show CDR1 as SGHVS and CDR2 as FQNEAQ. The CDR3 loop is CASSHLLDNEQFF. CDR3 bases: TGTGCCAGCAGCCACCTACTTGACAATGAGCAGTTCTTC. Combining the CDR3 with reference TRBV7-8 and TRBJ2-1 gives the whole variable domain GAGVSQSPRYKVAKRGQDVALRCDPISGHVSLFWYQQALGQGPEFLTYFQNEAQLDKSGLPSDRFFAERPEGSVSTLKIQRTQQEDSAVYLCASSHLLDNEQFFGPGTRLTVL.

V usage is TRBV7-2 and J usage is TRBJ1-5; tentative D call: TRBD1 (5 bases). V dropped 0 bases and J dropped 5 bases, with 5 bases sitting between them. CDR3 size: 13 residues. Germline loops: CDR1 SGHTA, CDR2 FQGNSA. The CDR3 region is CASSLARDQPQHF. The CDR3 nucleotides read TGTGCCAGCAGCTTAGCCAGGGATCAGCCCCAGCATTTT.

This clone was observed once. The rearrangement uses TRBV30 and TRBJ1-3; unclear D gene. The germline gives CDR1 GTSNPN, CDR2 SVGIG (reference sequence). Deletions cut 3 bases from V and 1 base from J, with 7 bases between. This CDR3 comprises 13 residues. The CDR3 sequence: CAWRLNSGNTIYF. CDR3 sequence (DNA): TGTGCCTGGAGACTCAATTCTGGAAACACCATATATTTT.

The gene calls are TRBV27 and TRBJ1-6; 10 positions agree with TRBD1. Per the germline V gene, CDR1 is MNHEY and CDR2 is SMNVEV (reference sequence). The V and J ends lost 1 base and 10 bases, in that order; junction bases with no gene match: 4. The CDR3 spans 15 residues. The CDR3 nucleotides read TGTGCCAGCAGTTTATTGGGGACAGGGGCCTCACCCCTCCACTTT. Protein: CASSLLGTGASPLHF.

In nucleotides, the CDR3 is TGTGCCAGCAGCTTGGAGTCTAGCGGGGGGGGTGAGCAGTTCTTC. Translating gives CASSLESSGGGEQFF. The V and J genes are TRBV5-4 and TRBJ2-1, with TRBD2 matching 12 bases. V shed 0 bases, J shed 9 bases, and the junction held 4 bases outside the gene matches. This CDR3 region has 15 residues. The germline gives CDR1 SGHNT, CDR2 YYREEE (reference sequence).